This T cell receptor beta chain was identified during a study of cytomegalovirus exposure and HLA in healthy donors. The overall study: Researchers previously reported finding roughly 120 million unique TCR beta sequences from about 200 million T cells. Notes on the study in general: Among donors in an Asian-associated ancestry cluster, a later analysis reportedly found fewer N-insertions than the roughly 700-donor mean. No immune exposure information besides CMV serostatus was available.

Concerning this clone itself: Its antigen is unknown.

V was shortened by 5 bases and J by 8 bases, with 16 bases between the two germline ends. The CDR3 runs 14 residues. Germline V gene lookup returns CDR1 LNHDA and CDR2 SQIVND (reference sequence). With 60 Vbeta and 13 Jbeta primers, the PCR was carried out. Sequencing used immunoSEQ multiplex PCR; TCRdb keeps in-frame clones, though not all of them. The table lists about 88,000 clones, 85% to 90% of them singletons. Sequencing was done on a sample of PBMCs. The chain carries TRBV19 and TRBJ2-1; possibly TRBD1 for D (5 bases). The source of this sequence is a man in his late teens or twenties in good health and CMV-seronegative. The CDR3 sequence is CASSHLTVLHEQFF. In nucleotides, the CDR3 is TGTGCCAGTAGTCACTTGACAGTCCTCCATGAGCAGTTCTTC. Full variable domain (rest looked up from reference TRBV19 and TRBJ2-1): DGGITQSPKYLFRKEGQNVTLSCEQNLNHDAMYWYRQDPGQGLRLIYYSQIVNDFQKGDIAEGYSVSREKKESFPLTVTSAQKNPTAFYLCASSHLTVLHEQFFGPGTRLTVL.